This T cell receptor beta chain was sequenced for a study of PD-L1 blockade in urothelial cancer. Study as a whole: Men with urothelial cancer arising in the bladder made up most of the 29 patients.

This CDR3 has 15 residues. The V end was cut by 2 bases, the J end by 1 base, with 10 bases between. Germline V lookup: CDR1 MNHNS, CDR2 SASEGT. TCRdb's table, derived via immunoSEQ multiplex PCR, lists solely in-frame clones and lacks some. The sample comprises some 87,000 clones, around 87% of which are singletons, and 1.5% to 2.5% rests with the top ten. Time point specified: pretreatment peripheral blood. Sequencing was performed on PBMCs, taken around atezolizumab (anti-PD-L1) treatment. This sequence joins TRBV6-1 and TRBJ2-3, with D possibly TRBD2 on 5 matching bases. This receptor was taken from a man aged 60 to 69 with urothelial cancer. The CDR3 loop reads CASSEMGSGTDTQYF. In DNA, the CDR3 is TGTGCCAGCAGTGAAATGGGTAGCGGCACAGATACGCAGTATTTT.